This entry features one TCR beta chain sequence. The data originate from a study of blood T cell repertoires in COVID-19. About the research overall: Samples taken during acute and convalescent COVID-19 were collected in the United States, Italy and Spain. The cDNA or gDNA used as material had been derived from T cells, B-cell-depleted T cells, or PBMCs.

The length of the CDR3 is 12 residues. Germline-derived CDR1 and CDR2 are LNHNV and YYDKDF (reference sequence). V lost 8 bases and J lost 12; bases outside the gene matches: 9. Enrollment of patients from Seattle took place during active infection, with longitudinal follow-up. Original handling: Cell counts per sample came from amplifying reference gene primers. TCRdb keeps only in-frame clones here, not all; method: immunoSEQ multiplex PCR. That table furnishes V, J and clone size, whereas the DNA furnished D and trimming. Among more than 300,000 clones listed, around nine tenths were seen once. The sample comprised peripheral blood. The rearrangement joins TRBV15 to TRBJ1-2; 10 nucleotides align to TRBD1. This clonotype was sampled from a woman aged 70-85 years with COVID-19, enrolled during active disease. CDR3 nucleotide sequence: TGTGCCACCTCGGGACAGGGGATTGTCCACACCTTC. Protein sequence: CATSGQGIVHTF.